This TCR beta chain stems from a study of neurological immune-mediated disorders (dated by TCRdb to the late 2010s). A note on the overall study: Peripheral blood TCR-beta repertoires from patients with HTLV-I-associated myelopathy (HAM/TSP), patients with multiple sclerosis, and healthy controls were compared in the study using UMI-based sequencing. Longitudinal samples, technical triplicates and paired sorted CD4+ and CD8+ T-cell subsets, alongside PBMC samples, were included among the approximately 99 TCR-beta libraries. The cohort was made up of 68 subjects, consisting of 15 or so HAM/TSP patients, some 35 multiple sclerosis patients and around 20 healthy controls. Paper-wide results and their limitations: No identical CDR3 amino acid sequences were shared among expanded clones across subjects, suggesting private TCR-beta repertoires in all groups. TCR clonal expansion was greatest in HAM/TSP patients and smallest in MS patients, who ranked below even healthy controls.

To synthesize cDNA, template-switch 5'RACE was performed with a primer carrying a 10-nucleotide random unique molecular identifier so that each TCR transcript was tagged. Every sequencing run covered 15-18 subjects and yielded more than 170 million TCR-beta sequences. Total RNA was extracted with the RNeasy kit. The KAPA Real-time Library Amplification kit was used to amplify TCR-beta VDJ regions with primers targeting the TCR constant region and the 5'RACE anchor. A first PCR added sample indexes and Illumina adaptors, and a second PCR then raised library yield. After Ampure bead purification, the roughly 650 bp TCR product was size-selected on a 2% E-gel SizeSelection system. Before pooling, libraries had their quality checked on a Bioanalyzer, their concentration measured with Qubit, and their quantity determined with the Kapa Library Quantification kit. An Illumina HiSeq 2500 was used to sequence the libraries paired-end at 2 x 150 bp. To increase sequence diversity, about 23-32% phiX was spiked into each library pool. On the authors' methods: Quality-filtered reads were processed with the UMI-based MiGEC pipeline, and over 90% of raw TCR sequences were removed by the MiGEC pipeline during error correction. VDJ genes were aligned to IMGT germline references, and clonotypes were defined by unique CDR3 amino acid sequence plus V-J genes. Clonal expansion, Shannon diversity, and CDR3 relatedness (CalcPairwiseDistances, ClusterSamples) were evaluated with VDJtools, and phylogenetic trees were built with CLCbio workbench. Expanded clones were defined as having at least 8 unique UMIs, based on coefficient-of-variation modelling across technical triplicates. The raw public reads went through TCRdb reprocessing: fastp at Q25, MiXCR clone calling, in-frame beta chains kept. When rows share a CDR3 protein, they turn into one entry using the most common DNA and genes. The V and J calls reflect TCRdb's pipeline rather than the authors' work. Present in this sample are fewer than 40,000 distinct CDR3 sequences, more than 4.5% of which were seen just once. 9% to 10% of the sample rests with the top ten.

Healthy controls were blood bank volunteers in Maryland, USA. For the sorted-subset TCR libraries, the starting material was about 1 million sorted CD4+ or CD8+ T cells. PBMCs were separated from peripheral blood using Ficoll-Hypaque density gradient centrifugation and then cryopreserved in liquid nitrogen. The study also sequenced paired sorted CD4+ and CD8+ subsets from healthy controls, HAM/TSP patients and MS patients. This clonotype has at least ten counts. This receptor's antigen is unknown. One base away there is no much larger clone; base qualities are not given. The TCR originated in a man aged 18 to 30 in good health. Material for sequencing was CD4+ T cells from blood.

The CDR3 amino acid sequence is: CSVDGDRDVNEQFF. The nucleotide sequence is given as TGCAGCGTTGACGGGGACAGGGATGTGAATGAGCAGTTCTTC. This chain is built from TRBV29-1 and TRBJ2-1, with 9 middle bases fitting TRBD1. The germline V gene encodes CDR1 SQVTM and CDR2 ANQGSEA. The CDR3 contains 14 residues, cysteine and phenylalanine counted. The read is trimmed to its CDR3 DNA, 42 bases read in frame from base 1. Trimming takes 3 bases off V and 7 bases off J; junction bases not matched to a gene: 7.